This note documents a single T cell receptor beta chain sequence. Original data processing: How many nucleated cells were present was estimated from reference gene primer amplification. TCRdb's table, derived via immunoSEQ multiplex PCR, lists solely in-frame clones and lacks some. That table gives V, J and clone size, and the DNA gave D and trimming. Among about 70,000 clones listed, roughly 80% were seen once. CDR3 length equals 16 residues. CDR1 is LGHDT and CDR2 is YNNKEL in the germline V gene (reference sequence). Trimming cost V 5 bases and J 3 bases; bases outside gene matches: 6. This record comes from a study of blood T cell repertoires in COVID-19. As for the study in general: PBMCs, B-cell-depleted T cells, or T cells were the source of the cDNA or gDNA that made up the material.

The chain combines TRBV3-1 (or the pseudogene TRBV3-2) with TRBJ2-1, with 11 nucleotides matching TRBD2. The clonotype comes from a woman in her sixties with acute or convalescent COVID-19. Sequenced: peripheral blood. CDR3 bases: TGTGCCAGCAGCATCACTAGCGGGAGTTACTACAATGAGCAGTTCTTC. This encodes CASSITSGSYYNEQFF.